Described below is a single TCR beta chain sequence and its context. Its antigen remains unidentified. At one end the junction does not follow the germline gene, possibly because of a read error. Total RNA was isolated from each sample in quantities of at least 6 micrograms. The CDR3 consists of 16 residues. Germline V gives CDR1 DFQATT, CDR2 SNEGSKA (reference sequence). The data belong to a study of blood T cells in healthy people across ages. Points from the study as a whole: Naive CD4+ cell counts and diversity both ran higher in long-lived than in aged donors. Naive T cell percentage showed a strong correlation with TCR beta diversity.

Then a second PCR, running roughly 7 to 11 cycles, was carried out with a sample-barcoded 5' primer and a J-beta primer mix. All samples gave at least 2.5 million CDR3-containing paired-end reads. MiXCR was run by TCRdb on the 5' RACE reads, yielding one entry per CDR3 protein. This table has approximately 1.5 million distinct CDR3 sequences, around 35% appearing once. This TCR was recovered from a woman between 25 and 40 years old in good health. The chain employs TRBV20-1 and TRBJ2-7; 9 bases are a match to TRBD2. The specimen was blood. The DNA of the CDR3 is TGCAGTACTAGAGATGCGCGGGGGGGCCGCTCCTACGAGCAGTACTTC. Residues: CSTRDARGGRSYEQYF.